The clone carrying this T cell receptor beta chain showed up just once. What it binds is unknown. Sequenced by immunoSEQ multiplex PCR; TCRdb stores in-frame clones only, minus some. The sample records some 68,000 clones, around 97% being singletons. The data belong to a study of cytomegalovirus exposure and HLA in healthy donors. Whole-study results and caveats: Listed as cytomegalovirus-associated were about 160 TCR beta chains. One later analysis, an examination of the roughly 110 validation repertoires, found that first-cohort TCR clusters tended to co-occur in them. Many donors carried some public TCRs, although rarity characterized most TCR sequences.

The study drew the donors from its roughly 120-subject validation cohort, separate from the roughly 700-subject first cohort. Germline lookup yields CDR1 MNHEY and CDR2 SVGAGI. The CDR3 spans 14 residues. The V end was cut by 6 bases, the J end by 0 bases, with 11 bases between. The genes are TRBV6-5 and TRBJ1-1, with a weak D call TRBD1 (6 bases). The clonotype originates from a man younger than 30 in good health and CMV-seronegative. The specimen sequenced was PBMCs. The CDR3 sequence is CASSPGTLNTEAFF. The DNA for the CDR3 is TGTGCCAGCAGCCCCGGGACACTGAACACTGAAGCTTTCTTT.